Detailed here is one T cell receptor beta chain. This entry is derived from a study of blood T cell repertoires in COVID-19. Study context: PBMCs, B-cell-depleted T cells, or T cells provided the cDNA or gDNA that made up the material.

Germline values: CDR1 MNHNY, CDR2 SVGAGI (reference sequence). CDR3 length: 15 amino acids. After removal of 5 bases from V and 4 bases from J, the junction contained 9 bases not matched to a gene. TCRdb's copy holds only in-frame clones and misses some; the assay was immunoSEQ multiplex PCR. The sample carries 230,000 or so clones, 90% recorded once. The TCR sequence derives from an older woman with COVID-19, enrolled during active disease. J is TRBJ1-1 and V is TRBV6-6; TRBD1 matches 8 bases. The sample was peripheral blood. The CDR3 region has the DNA TGTGCCAGCAGTCCCCAGGGGGCGCGTGTCACTGAAGCTTTCTTT. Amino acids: CASSPQGARVTEAFF.